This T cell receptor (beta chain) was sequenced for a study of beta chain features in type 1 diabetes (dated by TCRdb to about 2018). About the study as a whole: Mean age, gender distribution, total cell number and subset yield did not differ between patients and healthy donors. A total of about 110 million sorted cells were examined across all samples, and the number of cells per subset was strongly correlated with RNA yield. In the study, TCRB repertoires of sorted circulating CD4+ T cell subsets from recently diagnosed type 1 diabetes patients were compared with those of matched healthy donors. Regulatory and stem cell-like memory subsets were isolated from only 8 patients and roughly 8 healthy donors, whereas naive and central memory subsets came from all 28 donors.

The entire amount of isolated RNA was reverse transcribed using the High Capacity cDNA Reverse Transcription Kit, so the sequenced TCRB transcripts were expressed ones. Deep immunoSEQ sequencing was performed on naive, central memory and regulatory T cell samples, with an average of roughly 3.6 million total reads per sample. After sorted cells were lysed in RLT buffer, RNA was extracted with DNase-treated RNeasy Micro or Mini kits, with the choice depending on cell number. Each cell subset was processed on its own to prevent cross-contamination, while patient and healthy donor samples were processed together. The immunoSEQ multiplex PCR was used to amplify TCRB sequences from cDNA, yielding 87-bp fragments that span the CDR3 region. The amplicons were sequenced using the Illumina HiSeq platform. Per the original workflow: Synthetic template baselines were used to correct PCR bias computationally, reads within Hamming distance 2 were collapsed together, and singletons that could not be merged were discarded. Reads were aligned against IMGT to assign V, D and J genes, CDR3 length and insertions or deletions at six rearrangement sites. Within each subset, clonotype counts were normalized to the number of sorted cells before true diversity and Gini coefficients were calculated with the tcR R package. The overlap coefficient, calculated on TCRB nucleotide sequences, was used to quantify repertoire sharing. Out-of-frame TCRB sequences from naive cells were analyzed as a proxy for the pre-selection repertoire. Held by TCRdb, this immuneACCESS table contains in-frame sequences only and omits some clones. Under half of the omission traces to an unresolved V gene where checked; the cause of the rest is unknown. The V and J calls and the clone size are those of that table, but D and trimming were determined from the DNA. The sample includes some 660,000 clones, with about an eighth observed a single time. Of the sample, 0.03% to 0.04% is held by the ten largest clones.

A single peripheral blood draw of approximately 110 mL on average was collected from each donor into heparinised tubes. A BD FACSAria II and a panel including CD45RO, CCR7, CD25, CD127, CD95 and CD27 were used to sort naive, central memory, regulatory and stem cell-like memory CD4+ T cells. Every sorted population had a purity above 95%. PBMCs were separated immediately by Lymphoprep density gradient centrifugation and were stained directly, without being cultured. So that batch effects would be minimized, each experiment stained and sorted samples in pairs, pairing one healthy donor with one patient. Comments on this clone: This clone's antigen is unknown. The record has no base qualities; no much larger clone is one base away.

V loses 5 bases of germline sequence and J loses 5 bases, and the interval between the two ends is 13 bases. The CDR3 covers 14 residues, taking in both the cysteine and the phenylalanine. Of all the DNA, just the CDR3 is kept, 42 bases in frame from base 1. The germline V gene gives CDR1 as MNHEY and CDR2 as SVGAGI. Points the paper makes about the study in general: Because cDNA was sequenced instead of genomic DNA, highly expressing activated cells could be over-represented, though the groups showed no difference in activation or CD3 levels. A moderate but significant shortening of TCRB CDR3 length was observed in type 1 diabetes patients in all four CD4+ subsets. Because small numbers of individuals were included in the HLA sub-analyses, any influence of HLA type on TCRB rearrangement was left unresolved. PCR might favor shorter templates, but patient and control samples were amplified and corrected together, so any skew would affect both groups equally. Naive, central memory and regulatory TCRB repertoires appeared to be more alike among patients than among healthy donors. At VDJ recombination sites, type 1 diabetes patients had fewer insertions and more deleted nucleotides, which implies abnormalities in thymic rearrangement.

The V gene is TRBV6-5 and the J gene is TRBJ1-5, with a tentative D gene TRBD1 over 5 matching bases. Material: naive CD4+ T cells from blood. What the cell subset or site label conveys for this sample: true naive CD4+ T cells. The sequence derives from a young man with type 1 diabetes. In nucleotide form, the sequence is TGTGCCAGCAGTCATCGGGGGGGTTATCAGCCCCAGCATTTT. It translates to CASSHRGGYQPQHF.